These T cell receptor beta chains were read from a single sample in a study of cytomegalovirus exposure and HLA in healthy donors. Repertoires were generated with immunoSEQ multiplex PCR, while TCRdb's copy carries only in-frame clones and drops some. The data hold fewer than 200,000 clones, with about 72% observed a single time. The sequencing sample was made of PBMCs. The receptor source for this set is a girl aged 10 to 17 in good health and CMV-seronegative. Each CDR3 is given with its conserved first and last residue. A D gene is named only where the DNA matches it firmly. Clone size is shown for a subset of rows, as once, few, many or a class of expanded clone.

TRBV5-1,-,TRBJ2-5,-,14,CASSPQGTQETQYF,TGCGCCAGCAGCCCGCAGGGGACCCAAGAGACCCAGTACTTC
TRBV6-5,-,TRBJ1-2,TRBD1,15,CASRDHRGRDYGYTF,TGTGCCAGCAGAGACCACAGGGGGCGAGACTATGGCTACACCTTC
TRBV19,-,TRBJ1-1,-,13,CASSSRGNTEAFF,TGTGCCAGTAGCAGCAGGGGCAACACTGAAGCTTTCTTT
TRBV10-1,-,TRBJ2-7,-,12,CASSASPYEQYF,TGCGCCAGCAGTGCATCCCCCTACGAGCAGTACTTC
TRBV18,few,TRBJ1-1,-,12,CASSQRGSEAFF,TGTGCCAGCTCACAAAGGGGCTCTGAAGCTTTCTTT
TRBV27,-,TRBJ2-3,-,20,CASSLHRAVRTWTDTDTQYF,TGTGCCAGCAGTCTCCACAGGGCGGTTCGAACTTGGACCGACACAGATACGCAGTATTTT
TRBV14,-,TRBJ2-5,-,16,CASSQEIGGYQETQYF,TGTGCCAGCAGCCAAGAGATTGGGGGGTACCAAGAGACCCAGTACTTC
TRBV6-5,-,TRBJ1-3,-,14,CASSLGRGGDTIYF,TGTGCCAGCAGCCTCGGAAGGGGGGGAGACACCATATATTTT
TRBV19,-,TRBJ2-2,TRBD1,16,CASSIRTGLNTGELFF,TGTGCCAGTAGTATAAGGACAGGCTTGAACACCGGGGAGCTGTTTTTT
TRBV6-6,-,TRBJ1-1,-,13,CASSEGVITEAFF,TGTGCCAGCAGTGAGGGGGTTATAACTGAAGCTTTCTTT
TRBV7-9,once,TRBJ2-7,-,14,CASSLLRGPSEQYF,TGTGCCAGCAGCTTACTCCGGGGTCCCTCCGAGCAGTACTTC
TRBV6-5,-,TRBJ2-7,TRBD1,14,CASRGDRASYEQYF,TGTGCCAGCAGAGGGGACAGGGCCTCCTACGAGCAGTACTTC
TRBV11-2,-,TRBJ2-3,-,14,CASSLDPLTDTQYF,TGTGCCAGCAGCTTAGACCCCTTAACAGATACGCAGTATTTT
TRBV7-9,few,TRBJ2-7,-,16,CASSFKSGTTSYEQYF,TGTGCCAGCAGCTTTAAAAGCGGGACAACGTCCTACGAGCAGTACTTC
TRBV7-3,-,TRBJ2-3,TRBD2,14,CASSASGGRGTQYF,TGTGCCAGCAGCGCCAGCGGGGGGCGGGGTACGCAGTATTTT
TRBV12-5,-,TRBJ2-1,-,14,CASGSGHGNNEQFF,TGTGCTAGTGGTTCGGGACACGGGAACAATGAGCAGTTCTTC
TRBV7-6,-,TRBJ1-1,-,13,CASSAQGNTEAFF,TGTGCCAGCAGCGCACAGGGGAACACTGAAGCTTTCTTT
TRBV7-3,-,TRBJ2-5,TRBD2,14,CASSRAGGRETQYF,TGTGCCAGCAGCAGGGCGGGGGGTAGGGAGACCCAGTACTTC
TRBV6-1,few,TRBJ2-2,-,13,CASSEPVAGELFF,TGTGCCAGCAGTGAACCCGTTGCCGGGGAGCTGTTTTTT
TRBV15,-,TRBJ2-5,TRBD2,17,CATSREIWTSSQETQYF,TGTGCCACCAGCAGAGAAATTTGGACTAGCTCCCAAGAGACCCAGTACTTC
TRBV27,-,TRBJ2-2,-,16,CASSWGGQVNTGELFF,TGTGCCAGCAGTTGGGGGGGACAGGTGAACACCGGGGAGCTGTTTTTT
TRBV6-1,few,TRBJ1-2,-,15,CASSALSDGDYGYTF,TGTGCCAGCAGTGCTCTCTCCGATGGAGACTATGGCTACACCTTC
TRBV7-9,once,TRBJ1-4,-,16,CASSVSGAPTNEKLFF,TGTGCCAGCAGCGTTTCAGGGGCCCCAACTAATGAAAAACTGTTTTTT
TRBV14,-,TRBJ1-1,-,15,CASSQDLGGGTEAFF,TGTGCCAGCAGCCAAGATCTGGGGGGGGGTACTGAAGCTTTCTTT
TRBV6-5,-,TRBJ1-1,TRBD1,13,CASRTGQNTEAFF,TGTGCCAGTAGGACAGGTCAGAACACTGAAGCTTTCTTT
TRBV6-1,few,TRBJ1-1,-,14,CASSEFRVDTEAFF,TGTGCCAGCAGTGAATTCCGAGTCGACACTGAAGCTTTCTTT
TRBV7-9,-,TRBJ1-5,-,12,CASSLNSGPQHF,TGTGCCAGCAGCTTAAATTCCGGGCCCCAGCATTTT
TRBV4-1,-,TRBJ1-1,-,13,CASSRGDWTEAFF,TGCGCCAGCAGCCGCGGGGATTGGACTGAAGCTTTCTTT
TRBV9,-,TRBJ1-2,TRBD1,15,CASSNPRGQTYGYTF,TGTGCCAGCAGCAACCCCCGGGGACAGACCTATGGCTACACCTTC
TRBV19,-,TRBJ1-2,-,13,CASGRDTLYGYTF,TGTGCCAGTGGCCGGGATACCCTCTATGGCTACACCTTC
TRBV5-1,few,TRBJ2-3,TRBD2,18,CASSSKNPLAGGVDTQYF,TGCGCCAGCAGCTCAAAAAACCCGCTAGCGGGGGGCGTAGATACGCAGTATTTT
TRBV7-2,-,TRBJ1-4,-,17,CASSSKMLRASSEKLFF,TGTGCCAGCAGCTCAAAAATGCTGCGGGCGTCCAGTGAAAAACTGTTTTTT